This section outlines one TCR beta chain sequence together with its context. There is no known antigen for this receptor. Per-base qualities were not stored, and no clone one base away is much larger. Enrolling through a virtual design, the prospective study's participants ranged in age from roughly 18 to 95 years and lived across roughly 24 United States geographic areas. To assign participants to cohorts, the prospective study relied on clinical history that participants themselves reported in a screening survey and a study questionnaire. Recovered participants in ImmuneRACE Cohort 3 were defined as having two consecutive negative NP/OP PCR tests, clearance from a healthcare professional, or resolution of symptoms. Mobile phlebotomists in the prospective study collected whole blood, serum and a nasopharyngeal or oropharyngeal swab from every participant. Prospective study participants could optionally give additional blood draws and questionnaires over an approximately two-month period. Blood samples from the prospective study were shipped frozen or at room temperature prior to DNA extraction.

TCRbeta CDR3 regions were amplified from genomic DNA using the immunoSEQ Assay, a bias-controlled multiplex PCR. Regarding the original processing steps: Nucleated cell counts per sample were estimated from amplification of reference gene primers within the assay. Sequence reads were collapsed and filtered to measure the absolute abundance of every unique TCRbeta CDR3 rearrangement. For each sample, productive Simpson clonality was calculated by taking the square root of Simpson's diversity index across productive rearrangements. TCRdb carries this immuneACCESS record with in-frame sequences only. Its versions omit some clonotypes, under half of them owing to an unresolved V gene in the studies checked, with the rest unexplained. That table furnishes V, J and clone size, whereas the DNA furnished D and trimming. Within this sample are 150,000 or so clones, with about 79% of them counted one time only. Under 9.5% of the sample rests with the top ten.

The sample originates from a study of blood T cell repertoires in COVID-19 (dated by TCRdb to 2020 to 2022). General notes on the study: Collaborator samples came from the United States, Italy and Spain and covered acute and convalescent phases of COVID-19. Samples were obtained from the ongoing ImmuneRACE study (first 160 participants) and from some 1,200 subjects provided by 6 global collaborators. Nearly every sample came with metadata listing a de-identified subject ID, COVID-19 status, age in years and sex. Where available, HLA class I and class II types were obtained from metadata supplied by the sample provider rather than from assay-based typing. The dataset comprised deeply sampled blood TCRbeta repertoires from subjects exposed to, actively infected with, or recovered from COVID-19. The repertoires were released in a freely available public database intended as a resource for research on the immune response to SARS-CoV-2. The material from the prospective study consisted of cDNA or gDNA derived from T cells, B-cell-depleted T cells, or PBMCs. The study at large found these results: The amount of clinical and demographic metadata varied by source and participant and was provided uncurated.

V lost 2 bases and J lost 0 bases; the stretch between them is 11 bases long. Including the terminal cysteine and phenylalanine, the CDR3 comprises 16 residues. Only the CDR3 part of the read is kept: 48 bases, read in frame from the first base. The germline V gene provides CDR1 MDHEN and CDR2 SYDVKM. The clonotype comes from a man in his forties or fifties who had recovered from COVID-19. This chain joins TRBV28 to TRBJ2-1, and possibly TRBD2, on 5 matching bases. The sample comprised PBMCs or T cells enriched from blood (not recorded which). The CDR3 reads CASSLGGGSSYNEQFF. The DNA sequence reads TGTGCCAGCAGTTTAGGAGGCGGAAGCTCCTACAATGAGCAGTTCTTC.